One T cell receptor (beta chain) is described in this entry. Its antigen is undetermined. Reverse transcription of all isolated RNA meant that expressed TCRB transcripts were sequenced. TCRdb's table, derived via immunoSEQ multiplex PCR, lists solely in-frame clones and lacks some. The data contain about 620,000 clones, roughly a sixth of them singletons. The data were taken from a study of beta chain features in type 1 diabetes. For the study at large: Across all samples, over 85 million sorted cells were examined.

The CDR3 consists of 11 residues. Germline CDR1 is DFQATT and CDR2 is SNEGSKA (reference sequence). V gave up 0 bases and J gave up 8 bases, with 7 bases separating them. Study-level points and caveats: Compared to healthy donors, patients appeared to have naive, central memory and Treg TCRB repertoires that were more alike. VDJ junctions sequenced from type 1 diabetes patients showed fewer insertions and more deletions.

The source material was naive CD4+ T cells from blood. The TCR sequence derives from a man in his late teens or twenties in good health. The chain recombines TRBV20-1 with TRBJ1-2; no clear D gene. The CDR3 loop reads CSAREYEGYTF. CDR3 in DNA: TGCAGTGCTAGAGAATATGAAGGCTACACCTTC.